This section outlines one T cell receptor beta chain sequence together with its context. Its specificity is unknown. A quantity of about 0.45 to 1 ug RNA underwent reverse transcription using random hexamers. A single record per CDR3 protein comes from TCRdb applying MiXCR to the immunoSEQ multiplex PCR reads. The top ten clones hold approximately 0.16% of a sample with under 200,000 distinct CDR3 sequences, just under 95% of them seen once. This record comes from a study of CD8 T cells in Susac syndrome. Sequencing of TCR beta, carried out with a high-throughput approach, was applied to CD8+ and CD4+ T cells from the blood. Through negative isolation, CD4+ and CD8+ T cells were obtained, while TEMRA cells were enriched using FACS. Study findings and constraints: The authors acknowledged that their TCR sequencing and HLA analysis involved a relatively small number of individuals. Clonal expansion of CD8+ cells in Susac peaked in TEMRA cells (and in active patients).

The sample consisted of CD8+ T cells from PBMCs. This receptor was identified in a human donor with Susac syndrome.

CDR3 sequence: CASSKTSGSSYEQYF. The CDR3, as DNA: TGCGCCAGCAGCAAAACTAGCGGGAGCTCCTACGAGCAGTACTTC. V is TRBV5-1 and J is TRBJ2-7; 11 nucleotides line up with TRBD2. Losses at the gene ends were 4 bases for V and 0 bases for J; bases not matched to a gene: 3. CDR3 length: 15 amino acids. Germline V gene data show CDR1 as SGHRS and CDR2 as YFSETQ.